A single sample is the source of the 27 T cell receptor beta chains below, sequenced in a study of blood T cell repertoires in COVID-19. Repertoires were generated with immunoSEQ multiplex PCR, while TCRdb's copy carries only in-frame clones and drops some. The table includes about 88,000 clones, roughly nine tenths detected once. The sample taken for sequencing was peripheral blood. Receptors originate from a male donor with acute or convalescent COVID-19.

The chain combines TRBV27 with TRBJ1-5; 7 bases agree with TRBD1. The CDR3 is 20 amino acids. With V trimmed by 6 bases and J by 1 base, 21 bases remained unmatched. Germline-derived CDR1 and CDR2 are MNHEY and SMNVEV (reference sequence). CDR3 in DNA: TGTGCCAGCAGCCCTAAACCACGTGACAGGGATTTTTGGAGCAATCAGCCCCAGCATTTT. Its protein product is CASSPKPRDRDFWSNQPQHF.

This chain joins TRBV30 and TRBJ2-7; D perhaps matches TRBD1 (6 bases). Trimming removed 0 bases at V and 4 bases at J, with 19 bases between. Germline values: CDR1 GTSNPN, CDR2 SVGIG (reference sequence). The CDR3 totals 16 residues. CDR3 nucleotides: TGTGCCTGGAGTGTAGGGGGAACAGGGTTCGGGTACGAGCAGTACTTC. Translating gives CAWSVGGTGFGYEQYF. Full variable domain (rest looked up from reference TRBV30 and TRBJ2-7): SQTIHQWPATLVQPVGSPLSLECTVEGTSNPNLYWYRQAAGRGLQLLFYSVGIGQISSEVPQNLSASRPQDRQFILSSKKLLLSDSGFYLCAWSVGGTGFGYEQYFGPGTRLTVT.

V usage is TRBV6-5 and J usage is TRBJ1-5, with 7 bases fitting TRBD1. This CDR3 has 14 residues. V dropped 6 bases and J dropped 4; count of bases not matched to a gene: 6. Germline assignment: CDR1 MNHEY and CDR2 SVGAGI. CDR3 sequence reads: CASSRRRGNQPQHF. DNA for the CDR3: TGTGCCAGCAGCCGGCGCAGGGGGAATCAGCCCCAGCATTTT.

The chain uses TRBV18 and TRBJ2-2, with 10 bases that match TRBD1. J gave up 0 bases and V 3 bases, and 4 bases lay outside the gene matches. Germline-derived CDR1 and CDR2 are KGHSH and LQKENI. The CDR3 extends over 17 amino acids. CDR3 nucleotides: TGTGCCAGCTCACCGACAGGGGGCAGCACGAACACCGGGGAGCTGTTTTTT. It encodes CASSPTGGSTNTGELFF.

V and J are TRBV19 and TRBJ1-5; TRBD1 matches 7 bases. V was clipped by 6 bases and J by 5 bases; unmatched bases: 4. Per the germline V gene, CDR1 is LNHDA and CDR2 is SQIVND (reference sequence). The CDR3 totals 13 residues. As DNA, the CDR3 is TGTGCCAGTAGCAACGACAGGGATCAGCCCCAGCATTTT. It translates to CASSNDRDQPQHF.

The chain carries TRBV2 and TRBJ1-2; unclear D gene. This CDR3 has 14 residues. Trimming took 4 bases from V and 5 from J, leaving 14 bases between them. The germline gives CDR1 SNHLY, CDR2 FYNNEI. CDR3 sequence: CASSGAAASYGYTF. CDR3 bases: TGTGCCAGCAGTGGGGCCGCAGCTTCTTATGGCTACACCTTC.

The table lists this clone with a count of one. The chain links TRBV18 to TRBJ2-1; no definite D call. There are 15 residues in the CDR3. V was pared by 6 bases and J by 7 bases, with 19 bases between. Germline V gene data show CDR1 as KGHSH and CDR2 as LQKENI. CDR3 sequence (DNA): TGTGCCAGCTCCGACTCTTCGTCCCGTGGGAATGAGCAGTTCTTC. Translating gives CASSDSSSRGNEQFF.

The J gene is TRBJ1-3, the V gene TRBV24-1; the D is unclear. Deletions cut 9 bases from V and 0 bases from J, with 17 bases between. This CDR3 spans 16 amino acids. The germline gives CDR1 KGHDR, CDR2 SFDVKD. CDR3 in DNA: TGTGCCACCCCCGCCCAGGTGTATCCCTCTGGAAACACCATATATTTT. This codes for CATPAQVYPSGNTIYF.

The J gene is TRBJ2-1, the V gene TRBV20-1; TRBD1 matches at 9 bases. V gave up 3 bases and J gave up 7 bases; unmatched junction bases: 4. The CDR3 runs to 13 residues. Germline CDR1 is DFQATT and CDR2 is SNEGSKA (reference sequence). CDR3 amino acids: CSASTGGRNEQFF. The CDR3 bases are TGCAGTGCTAGTACAGGGGGCAGGAATGAGCAGTTCTTC.

V is TRBV6-6 and J is TRBJ1-2, with D uncertain. CDR3 length equals 16 residues. Deletions cut 0 bases from V and 3 bases from J, with 14 bases between. Germline CDR1 MNHNY, CDR2 SVGAGI (reference sequence). CDR3 nucleotides: TGTGCCAGCAGTTACTCGATGGAGGGAGCTGACTATGGCTACACCTTC. Encoded protein: CASSYSMEGADYGYTF.

The chain uses TRBV9 and TRBJ2-2, with D maybe TRBD1 (5 bases). Germline V CDR1 and CDR2: SGDLS, YYNGEE. There are 13 residues in the CDR3. Trimming pared 5 bases from V and 6 bases from J, leaving 11 bases between. The CDR3 spells CASRRGSAGELFF. The CDR3 DNA reads TGTGCCAGCAGAAGGGGATCCGCCGGGGAGCTGTTTTTT.

This chain joins TRBV3-1 (or the pseudogene TRBV3-2) and TRBJ1-4; 9 bases align to TRBD1. Germline CDR1 is LGHDT and CDR2 is YNNKEL (reference sequence). V lost 4 bases and J lost 8; bases outside the gene matches: 8. This CDR3 contains 15 residues. DNA for the CDR3: TGTGCCAGCAGCCGACGGACAGGGACAGGGGAAAAACTGTTTTTT. It translates to CASSRRTGTGEKLFF.

This chain uses TRBV6-5 with TRBJ1-4, with D tentatively TRBD1 (6 bases). Germline V gene data show CDR1 as MNHEY and CDR2 as SVGAGI. The CDR3 runs 14 residues. The germline V and J ends were trimmed by 6 bases and 7 bases, with 15 bases remaining between them. The CDR3: CASSPVGGGEKLFF. CDR3 nucleotide sequence: TGTGCCAGCAGCCCCGTGGGAGGGGGTGAAAAACTGTTTTTT.

CDR3 sequence (DNA): TGTGCCAGCAGCTTAAATAGCGGGGGGTCGAACACCGGGGAGCTGTTTTTT. Its protein is CASSLNSGGSNTGELFF. This rearrangement joins TRBV7-3 to TRBJ2-2; 10 bases agree with TRBD2. CDR1 and CDR2 from the germline V gene are SGHTA and FQGTGA. This CDR3 region has 17 residues. V shed 1 base, J shed 0 bases, and the junction held 2 bases outside the gene matches.

This rearrangement joins TRBV19 to TRBJ1-2, with D maybe TRBD1 (5 bases). Trimming shortened V by 10 bases and J by 4 bases, and 19 bases separated the two germline ends. CDR1 and CDR2 from the germline V gene are LNHDA and SQIVND (reference sequence). The CDR3 totals 14 residues. The CDR3 DNA follows: TGTGCCAACCAAATCGGGGGAGGTATCTATGGCTACACCTTC. It encodes CANQIGGGIYGYTF.

The chain joins TRBV10-3 to TRBJ1-4; 7 bases align to TRBD1. CDR3 length equals 13 residues. Per germline, CDR1 ENHRY and CDR2 SYGVKD. V shed 8 bases, J shed 5 bases, and the junction held 5 bases outside the gene matches. CDR3 DNA: TGTGCCATCGGGCAGGGGGTGAATGAAAAACTGTTTTTT. It codes for CAIGQGVNEKLFF.

This chain joins TRBV11-2 and TRBJ1-3; tentatively, D is TRBD1 (5 bases). The V gene lost 5 bases and the J gene lost 2 bases, with 13 bases spanning the gap. Per the germline V gene, CDR1 is SGHAT and CDR2 is FQNNGV. The CDR3 runs to 15 residues. The CDR3 bases are TGTGCCAGCAGCATCATCCAGGGAACTGGAAACACCATATATTTT. Amino acid sequence: CASSIIQGTGNTIYF.

The chain is built from TRBV4-1 and TRBJ1-3, with D maybe TRBD1 (6 bases). The CDR3 has 17 amino acids. CDR1 and CDR2 (germline): MGHRA, YSYEKL. V was cut by 0 bases and J by 7 bases, with 19 bases left in between. DNA for the CDR3: TGCGCCAGCAGCCAAGATGAGTTGGGAGGGACACTCAACACCATATATTTT. This translates into CASSQDELGGTLNTIYF.

The chain is built from TRBV3-1 (or the pseudogene TRBV3-2) and TRBJ1-6; 8 nucleotides agree with TRBD1. V lost 4 bases to trimming and J lost 6 bases; unmatched junction nucleotides: 2. This CDR3 is built from 14 residues. CDR1 and CDR2 (germline): LGHDT, YNNKEL (reference sequence). The CDR3 loop reads CASSLGQGNSPLHF. The CDR3 coding sequence is TGTGCCAGCAGCCTAGGACAGGGTAATTCACCCCTCCACTTT.

The chain has TRBV9 and TRBJ1-5; no clear D. Trimming cost V 3 bases and J 7 bases, with 26 bases left between them. Per germline, CDR1 SGDLS and CDR2 YYNGEE. This CDR3 comprises 18 residues. In nucleotides, the CDR3 is TGTGCCAGCAGCGAAGGAAGGCCTTCCCCAAACGGGAGGCAGCCCCAGCATTTT. This sequence encodes CASSEGRPSPNGRQPQHF.

The chain employs TRBV18 and TRBJ2-7, with TRBD2 identical over 8 bases. Germline-derived CDR1 and CDR2 are KGHSH and LQKENI. This CDR3 contains 15 residues. Trimming cost V 3 bases and J 7 bases; bases outside gene matches: 11. The CDR3 nucleotides are TGTGCCAGCTCACCCGAGCGGGGGCCCGAGAGGGAGCAGTACTTC. It translates to CASSPERGPEREQYF.

This chain links TRBV30 with TRBJ1-5; 7 nucleotides agree with TRBD1. V was pared by 6 bases and J by 4 bases, with 12 bases of the junction left unmatched. The CDR3 has 15 amino acids. The germline CDR1 and CDR2 sequences are GTSNPN and SVGIG (reference sequence). The CDR3 spells CACTAQGGWNQPQHF. The CDR3 DNA is TGTGCCTGTACCGCCCAGGGGGGTTGGAATCAGCCCCAGCATTTT.

V and J are TRBV28 and TRBJ2-7; 11 bases align to TRBD2. The germline V gene has CDR1 MDHEN and CDR2 SYDVKM. There are 15 residues in the CDR3. With V trimmed by 5 bases and J by 5 bases, 8 bases remained unmatched. The CDR3 DNA reads as TGTGCCAGCAGTCTAGGACTAGCGGGTGCTGACGAGCAGTACTTC. Translation gives CASSLGLAGADEQYF. The variable domain in full, completed from reference TRBV28 and TRBJ2-7, reads DVKVTQSSRYLVKRTGEKVFLECVQDMDHENMFWYRQDPGLGLRLIYFSYDVKMKEKGDIPEGYSVSREKKERFSLILESASTNQTSMYLCASSLGLAGADEQYFGPGTRLTVT.

The gene calls are TRBV3-1 (or the pseudogene TRBV3-2) and TRBJ2-3; TRBD2 might be the D (6 bases). The CDR3 is made up of 14 amino acids. Trimming pared 4 bases from V and 5 bases from J, leaving 13 bases between. Germline assignment: CDR1 LGHDT and CDR2 YNNKEL (reference sequence). CDR3 protein: CASSPSLARDTQYF. DNA of the CDR3: TGTGCCAGCAGCCCCTCGCTAGCGAGAGATACGCAGTATTTT.

The chain combines TRBV14 with TRBJ1-1; D might be TRBD1 (5 bases). The CDR3 is made up of 17 amino acids. Trimming took off 3 bases at V and 1 base at J, with 18 bases between the two ends. Germline CDR1 and CDR2: SGHDN and FVKESK. CDR3 bases: TGTGCCAGCAGCCACCTTGGAAAGGGGTCACCGAACACTGAAGCTTTCTTT. Encoded protein: CASSHLGKGSPNTEAFF. Supplemented by reference TRBV14 and TRBJ1-1, the full variable domain reads EAGVTQFPSHSVIEKGQTVTLRCDPISGHDNLYWYRRVMGKEIKFLLHFVKESKQDESGMPNNRFLAERTGGTYSTLKVQPAELEDSGVYFCASSHLGKGSPNTEAFFGQGTRLTVV.

The V gene is TRBV11-2, the J gene TRBJ2-5; weak D call: TRBD1 (6 bases). This CDR3 region has 15 residues. Germline V gene data show CDR1 as SGHAT and CDR2 as FQNNGV. Trimming took off 5 bases at V and 2 bases at J, with 15 bases between the two ends. CDR3 sequence: CASSPDRRIQETQYF. The CDR3 DNA follows: TGTGCCAGCAGCCCAGACAGGAGAATACAAGAGACCCAGTACTTC.

This sequence joins TRBV19 and TRBJ2-2, with a tentative D call TRBD1 (6 bases). From germline, CDR1 is LNHDA and CDR2 SQIVND (reference sequence). The CDR3 extends over 18 amino acids. With 1 base removed from V and 0 bases from J, the gap between germline ends came to 15 bases. CDR3 region: CASSIGTRQAANTGELFF. The CDR3 DNA follows: TGTGCCAGTAGTATAGGGACCCGACAGGCCGCGAACACCGGGGAGCTGTTTTTT.